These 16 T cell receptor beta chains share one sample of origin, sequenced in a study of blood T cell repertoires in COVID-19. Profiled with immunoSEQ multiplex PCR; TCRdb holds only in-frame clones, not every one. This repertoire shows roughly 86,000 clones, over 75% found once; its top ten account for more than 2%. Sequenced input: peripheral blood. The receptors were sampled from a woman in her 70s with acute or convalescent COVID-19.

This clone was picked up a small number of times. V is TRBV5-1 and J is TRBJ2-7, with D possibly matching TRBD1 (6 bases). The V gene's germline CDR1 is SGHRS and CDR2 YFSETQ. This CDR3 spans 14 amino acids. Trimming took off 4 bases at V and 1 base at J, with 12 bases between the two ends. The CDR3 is CASSVTGTSYEQYF. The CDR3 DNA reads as TGCGCCAGCAGCGTGACAGGAACTTCCTACGAGCAGTACTTC.

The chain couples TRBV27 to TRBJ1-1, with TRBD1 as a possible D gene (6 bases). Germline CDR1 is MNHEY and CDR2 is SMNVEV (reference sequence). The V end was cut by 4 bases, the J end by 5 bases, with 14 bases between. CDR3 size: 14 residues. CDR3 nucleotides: TGTGCCAGCAGTTCCAACAGGGCGGGTACTGAAGCTTTCTTT. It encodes CASSSNRAGTEAFF.

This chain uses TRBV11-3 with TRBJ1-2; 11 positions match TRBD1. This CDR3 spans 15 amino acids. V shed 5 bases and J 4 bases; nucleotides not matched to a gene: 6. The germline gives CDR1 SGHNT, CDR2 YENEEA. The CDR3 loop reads CASSPRTGGLYGYTF. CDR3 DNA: TGTGCCAGCAGCCCCCGGACAGGGGGCCTCTATGGCTACACCTTC.

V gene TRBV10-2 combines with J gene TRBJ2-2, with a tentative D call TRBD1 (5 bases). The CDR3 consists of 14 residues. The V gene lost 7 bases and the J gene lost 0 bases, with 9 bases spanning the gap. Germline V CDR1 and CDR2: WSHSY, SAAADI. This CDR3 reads CASNRPPNTGELFF. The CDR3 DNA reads TGCGCCAGCAACAGGCCTCCGAACACCGGGGAGCTGTTTTTT.

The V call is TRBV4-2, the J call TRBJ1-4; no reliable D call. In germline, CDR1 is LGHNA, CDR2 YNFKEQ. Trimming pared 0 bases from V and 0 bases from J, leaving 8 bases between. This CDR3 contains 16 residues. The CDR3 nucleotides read TGTGCCAGCAGCCAAGATGGAGATACAACTAATGAAAAACTGTTTTTT. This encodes CASSQDGDTTNEKLFF.

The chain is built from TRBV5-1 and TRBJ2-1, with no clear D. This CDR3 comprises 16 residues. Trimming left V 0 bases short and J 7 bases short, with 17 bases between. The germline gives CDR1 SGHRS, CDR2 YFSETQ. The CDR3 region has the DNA TGCGCCAGCAGCTTGGTTTTGGGTCAGGTCGTAAATGAGCAGTTCTTC. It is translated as CASSLVLGQVVNEQFF.

In DNA form, the CDR3 reads TGTGCCAGCAGTGAACCCCCATATTCACCCCTCCACTTT. Its protein product is CASSEPPYSPLHF. The rearrangement links TRBV6-1 to TRBJ1-6, with no clear D. The germline V gene has CDR1 MNHNS and CDR2 SASEGT. V was trimmed by 2 bases and J by 8 bases, leaving 7 bases between them. The CDR3 contains 13 residues.

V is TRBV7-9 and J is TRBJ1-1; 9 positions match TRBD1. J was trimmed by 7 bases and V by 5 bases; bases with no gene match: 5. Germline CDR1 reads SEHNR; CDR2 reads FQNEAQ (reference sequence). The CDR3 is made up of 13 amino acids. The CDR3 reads CASSTRTGDEAFF. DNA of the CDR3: TGTGCCAGCAGCACGCGGACAGGGGATGAAGCTTTCTTT.

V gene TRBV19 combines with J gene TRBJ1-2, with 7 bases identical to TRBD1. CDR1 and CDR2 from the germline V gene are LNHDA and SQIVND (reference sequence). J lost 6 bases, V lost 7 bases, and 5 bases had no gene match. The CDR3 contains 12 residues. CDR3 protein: CASTFQGDGYTF. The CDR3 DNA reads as TGTGCCAGTACGTTCCAGGGGGATGGCTACACCTTC.

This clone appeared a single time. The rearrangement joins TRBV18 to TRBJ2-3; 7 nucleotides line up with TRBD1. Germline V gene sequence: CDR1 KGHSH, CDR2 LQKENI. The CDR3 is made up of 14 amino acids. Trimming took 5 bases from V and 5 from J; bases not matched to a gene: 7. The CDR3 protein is CASSYNTGVDTQYF. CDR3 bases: TGTGCCAGCTCATACAACACAGGGGTAGATACGCAGTATTTT.

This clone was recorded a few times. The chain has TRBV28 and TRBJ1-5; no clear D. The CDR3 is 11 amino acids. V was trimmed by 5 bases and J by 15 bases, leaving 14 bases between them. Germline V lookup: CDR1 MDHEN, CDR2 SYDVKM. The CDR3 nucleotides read TGTGCCAGCAGTGCGGGCGCAGCCCGGCATTTT. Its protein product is CASSAGAARHF.

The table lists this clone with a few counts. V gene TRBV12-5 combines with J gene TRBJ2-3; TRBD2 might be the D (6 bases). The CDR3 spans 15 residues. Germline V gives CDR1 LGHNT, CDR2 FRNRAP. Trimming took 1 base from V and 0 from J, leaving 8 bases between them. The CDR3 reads CASGLGGTSTDTQYF. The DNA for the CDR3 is TGTGCTAGTGGTTTGGGGGGGACTAGCACAGATACGCAGTATTTT. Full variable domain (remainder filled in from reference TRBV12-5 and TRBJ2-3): DARVTQTPRHKVTEMGQEVTMRCQPILGHNTVFWYRQTMMQGLELLAYFRNRAPLDDSGMPKDRFSAEMPDATLATLKIQPSEPRDSAVYFCASGLGGTSTDTQYFGPGTRLTVL.

The CDR3 here is CASSLGQGRMNTEAFF. CDR3 coding DNA: TGCGCCAGCAGCTTAGGACAGGGCCGCATGAACACTGAAGCTTTCTTT. The V call is TRBV5-1, the J call TRBJ1-1; 8 bases map to TRBD1. The V gene end was trimmed by 2 bases and the J gene end by 0 bases; junction bases not matched to a gene: 6. Germline CDR1 reads SGHRS; CDR2 reads YFSETQ. This CDR3 comprises 16 residues.

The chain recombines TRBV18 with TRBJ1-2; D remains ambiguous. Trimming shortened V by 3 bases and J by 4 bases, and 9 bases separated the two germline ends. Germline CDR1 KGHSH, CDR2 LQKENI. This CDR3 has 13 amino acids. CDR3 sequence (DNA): TGTGCCAGCTCACCGAGCTCCGCCTATGGCTACACCTTC. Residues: CASSPSSAYGYTF.

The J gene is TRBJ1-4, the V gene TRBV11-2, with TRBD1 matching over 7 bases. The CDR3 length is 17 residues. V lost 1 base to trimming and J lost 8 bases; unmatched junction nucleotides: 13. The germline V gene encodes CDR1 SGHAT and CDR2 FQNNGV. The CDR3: CASSLVPQQGKNEKLFF. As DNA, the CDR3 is TGTGCCAGCAGCTTAGTCCCCCAACAGGGGAAGAACGAAAAACTGTTTTTT. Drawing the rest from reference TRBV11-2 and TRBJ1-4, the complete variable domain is EAGVAQSPRYKIIEKRQSVAFWCNPISGHATLYWYQQILGQGPKLLIQFQNNGVVDDSQLPKDRFSAERLKGVDSTLKIQPAKLEDSAVYLCASSLVPQQGKNEKLFFGSGTQLSVL.

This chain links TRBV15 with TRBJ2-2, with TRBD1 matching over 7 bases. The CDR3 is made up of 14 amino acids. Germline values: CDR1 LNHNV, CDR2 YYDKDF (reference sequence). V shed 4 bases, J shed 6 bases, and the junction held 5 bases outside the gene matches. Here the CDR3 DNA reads TGTGCCACCAGCAAAGATCAGGGGGCCGGGGAGCTGTTTTTT. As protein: CATSKDQGAGELFF.